One TCR beta chain is described in this entry. As yet, its antigen is unknown. These data belong to a study of cytomegalovirus exposure and HLA in healthy donors. Looking at the study overall: In an early release, HLA-typed donors contributed about 80 million unique TCR sequences. Findings and caveats of the study: In vitro assays verified that a few CMV-associated chains recognized CMV antigens specifically. In an earlier analysis, most TCR beta V segments were productive about 87% or about 30% of the time.

The length of the CDR3 is 19 residues. PCR primers comprised 60 Vbeta and 13 Jbeta primers. Methods used by the authors: As a later analysis found, there were 78 million or so unique TCR beta chains, of which around 10 million were shared. Generated by immunoSEQ multiplex PCR, the TCRdb table keeps only in-frame clones and is missing some. The V and J calls and clone size come from that table; D and trimming were worked out from the DNA. This sample has approximately 190,000 clones, with 65% to 85% found just once. Specimen: PBMCs. V gene TRBV1 combines with J gene TRBJ1-5; no check of the table's D call, TRBD1, against the DNA was made. TRBV1 is classified as a pseudogene. The sequence was collected from a man aged 45 to 65 in good health and CMV-seronegative. The CDR3 DNA reads TGCACCAGCAGCCCACTGGGGGTCGTAAGGGACAAATACAATCAGCCCCAGCATTTT. Translating it yields CTSSPLGVVRDKYNQPQHF.